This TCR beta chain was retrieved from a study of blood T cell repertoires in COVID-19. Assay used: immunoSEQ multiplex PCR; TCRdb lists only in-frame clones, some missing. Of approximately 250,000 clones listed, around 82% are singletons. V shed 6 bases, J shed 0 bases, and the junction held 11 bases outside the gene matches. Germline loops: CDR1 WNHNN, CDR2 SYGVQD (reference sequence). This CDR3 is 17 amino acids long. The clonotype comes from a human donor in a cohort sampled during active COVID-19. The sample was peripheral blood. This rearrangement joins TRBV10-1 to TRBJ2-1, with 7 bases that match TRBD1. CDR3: CASSAYGTAISYNEQFF. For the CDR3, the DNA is TGCGCCAGCAGCGCCTACGGGACAGCGATCTCCTACAATGAGCAGTTCTTC.